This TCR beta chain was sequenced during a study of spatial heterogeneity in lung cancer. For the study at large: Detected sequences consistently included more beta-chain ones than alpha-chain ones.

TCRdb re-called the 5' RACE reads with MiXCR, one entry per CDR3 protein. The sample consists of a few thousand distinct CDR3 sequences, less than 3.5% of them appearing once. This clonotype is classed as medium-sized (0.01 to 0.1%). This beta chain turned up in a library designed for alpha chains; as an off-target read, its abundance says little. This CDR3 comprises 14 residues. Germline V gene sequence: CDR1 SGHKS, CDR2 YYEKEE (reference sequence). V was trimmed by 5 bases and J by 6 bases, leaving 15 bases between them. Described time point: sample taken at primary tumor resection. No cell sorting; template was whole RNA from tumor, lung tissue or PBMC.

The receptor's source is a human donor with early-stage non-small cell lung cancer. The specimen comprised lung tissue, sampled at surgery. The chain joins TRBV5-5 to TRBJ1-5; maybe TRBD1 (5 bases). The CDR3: CASSSVGTGQPQHF. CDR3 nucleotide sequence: TGTGCCAGCAGTTCAGTAGGAACAGGTCAGCCCCAGCATTTT.